Listed below are T cell receptor beta chains from one sample, sequenced in a study of control samples from healthy donors and cancer patients. Using immunoSEQ multiplex PCR, the repertoire was profiled, and TCRdb retains in-frame clones only, with some absent. This table has about 160,000 clones, approximately 94% appearing once. The sequenced sample consisted of blood. Receptors were obtained from a woman aged 40 to 50 in good health. CDR3s include the opening cysteine and the closing phenylalanine or tryptophan. Fields, in order: CDR3 length, D gene, V gene, clone size, J gene, CDR3 protein, CDR3 DNA. A D gene is named only where the DNA matches it firmly. The listing skips clone size in some rows; elsewhere it reads once, few, many or a size class.

13,.,TRBV12-3/TRBV12-4,.,TRBJ1-5,CASSVRNNQPQHF,TGTGCCAGCAGTGTAAGAAACAATCAGCCCCAGCATTTT
15,.,TRBV24-1,.,TRBJ2-3,CATSDPGQNTDTQYF,TGTGCCACCAGTGACCCCGGACAGAACACAGATACGCAGTATTTT
12,.,TRBV7-9,.,TRBJ1-5,CASNSDNQPQHF,TGTGCCAGTAACAGTGACAATCAGCCCCAGCATTTT
16,TRBD1,TRBV5-5,.,TRBJ1-5,CASSLNGQAPNQPQHF,TGTGCCAGCAGCTTAAATGGACAGGCCCCAAATCAGCCCCAGCATTTT
15,.,TRBV18,.,TRBJ1-3,CASSPTVMGRNTIYF,TGTGCCAGCTCACCGACAGTCATGGGAAGAAACACCATATATTTT
13,.,TRBV4-3,.,TRBJ2-2,CASSRAGWGELFF,TGCGCCAGCAGCCGCGCCGGGTGGGGGGAGCTGTTTTTT
14,.,TRBV20-1,.,TRBJ2-1,CSASALAHLNEQFF,TGCAGTGCTAGTGCACTAGCCCACCTCAATGAGCAGTTCTTC
13,.,TRBV7-2,.,TRBJ2-3,CAISPKSTDTQYF,TGTGCCATCTCACCCAAAAGCACAGATACGCAGTATTTT
18,.,TRBV4-2,.,TRBJ2-6,CASSQLGTRGSGANVLTF,TGTGCCAGCAGCCAGCTGGGGACACGAGGCTCTGGGGCCAACGTCCTGACTTTC
13,.,TRBV19,.,TRBJ2-5,CASSSQGWETQYF,TGTGCCAGTAGTAGTCAGGGGTGGGAGACCCAGTACTTC
19,TRBD1,TRBV4-1,.,TRBJ1-5,CASSHRAPTGTGLSQPQHF,TGCGCCAGCAGCCACAGAGCCCCAACCGGGACAGGGTTATCTCAGCCCCAGCATTTT
14,TRBD2,TRBV7-9,.,TRBJ2-1,CASTRESSYNEQFF,TGTGCCAGCACGCGGGAGAGCTCCTACAATGAGCAGTTCTTC
16,.,TRBV7-2,.,TRBJ1-2,CASSTPLLEKFYGYTF,TGTGCCAGCAGCACCCCTTTATTGGAAAAATTCTATGGCTACACCTTC
16,.,TRBV19,once,TRBJ1-2,CASSINSAASNYGYTF,TGTGCCAGTAGTATAAATTCGGCGGCATCTAACTATGGCTACACCTTC
17,.,TRBV4-1,.,TRBJ2-1,CASSQGPRGRANIEQFF,TGCGCCAGCAGCCAAGGTCCAAGGGGACGGGCTAATATAGAGCAGTTCTTC
14,.,TRBV5-1,.,TRBJ1-3,CASSLPDSGNTIYF,TGCGCCAGCAGCTTACCAGATTCTGGAAACACCATATATTTT
13,TRBD2,TRBV3-1/TRBV3-2,.,TRBJ2-7,CASTLAGEREQYF,TGTGCCAGCACCCTAGCGGGAGAGAGAGAGCAGTACTTC
16,TRBD2,TRBV5-4,.,TRBJ2-3,CASSLPLAGGTDTQYF,TGTGCCAGCAGCTTGCCACTAGCGGGGGGCACAGATACGCAGTATTTT
14,.,TRBV19,.,TRBJ1-4,CASSIDSRAEKLFF,TGTGCCAGTAGTATTGACTCCCGGGCTGAAAAACTGTTTTTT
13,.,TRBV19,.,TRBJ1-1,CASSMYRNTEAFF,TGTGCCAGTAGTATGTACAGGAACACTGAAGCTTTCTTT
15,TRBD1,TRBV5-4,.,TRBJ1-3,CASSPGDRRGNTIYF,TGTGCCAGCAGCCCAGGGGACAGGCGGGGAAACACCATATATTTT
17,TRBD1,TRBV9,.,TRBJ1-2,CASSVGWGAGGPGGYTF,TGTGCCAGCAGCGTAGGTTGGGGGGCAGGGGGCCCGGGAGGCTACACCTTC
15,.,TRBV7-6,.,TRBJ1-2,CASSPDPSSVYGYTF,TGTGCCAGCAGCCCCGACCCGTCATCCGTCTATGGCTACACCTTC
16,TRBD2,TRBV5-4,.,TRBJ2-1,CASSGGGTSGYNEQFF,TGTGCCAGCAGCGGGGGCGGGACTAGCGGATACAATGAGCAGTTCTTC
14,.,TRBV9,once,TRBJ1-1,CASSVTSTNTEAFF,TGTGCCAGCAGCGTAACCTCTACGAACACTGAAGCTTTCTTT
14,.,TRBV4-1,.,TRBJ1-2,CASSHITDFGGYTF,TGCGCCAGCAGCCACATAACAGATTTCGGCGGCTACACCTTC
15,.,TRBV6-4,.,TRBJ1-5,CASSRDGYSNQPQHF,TGTGCCAGCAGCAGGGACGGTTATAGCAATCAGCCCCAGCATTTT
15,.,TRBV6-2/TRBV6-3,.,TRBJ1-5,CASSYGSGVNQPQHF,TGTGCCAGCAGTTACGGCTCAGGGGTCAATCAGCCCCAGCATTTT
13,.,TRBV4-3,.,TRBJ1-2,CASSQEMGLGYTF,TGCGCCAGCAGCCAAGAGATGGGGCTAGGCTACACCTTC
14,.,TRBV11-2,.,TRBJ1-3,CASSRGHSGNTIYF,TGTGCCAGCAGCCGAGGACACTCTGGAAACACCATATATTTT
13,.,TRBV4-1,.,TRBJ1-1,CASSQDRASEAFF,TGCGCCAGCAGCCAAGACAGGGCCTCTGAAGCTTTCTTT
16,TRBD1,TRBV4-2,.,TRBJ1-2,CASSQVSGTGNYGYTF,TGTGCCAGCAGCCAGGTCTCCGGGACAGGGAACTATGGCTACACCTTC
14,.,TRBV5-1,.,TRBJ2-7,CASSLYRSSYEQYF,TGCGCCAGCAGCTTGTATAGGAGCTCCTACGAGCAGTACTTC
15,TRBD2,TRBV6-2/TRBV6-3,.,TRBJ2-1,CASSFVAGGHNEQFF,TGTGCCAGCAGTTTTGTAGCGGGGGGACACAATGAGCAGTTCTTC
15,.,TRBV11-2,.,TRBJ1-3,CASSWGRGSGNTIYF,TGTGCCAGCAGCTGGGGGCGGGGGTCTGGAAACACCATATATTTT
12,.,TRBV29-1,.,TRBJ2-3,CSVHGGSDTQYF,TGCAGCGTTCATGGGGGTTCAGATACGCAGTATTTT
15,TRBD1,TRBV5-8,few,TRBJ1-6,CASSSGTGRNSPLHF,TGTGCCAGCAGCTCCGGGACAGGGCGTAATTCACCCCTCCACTTT
12,.,TRBV7-9,few,TRBJ1-6,CASSQTDAALHF,TGTGCCAGCAGCCAGACCGACGCGGCCCTCCACTTT
16,.,TRBV7-2,.,TRBJ1-6,CASSLSSGEDNSPLHF,TGTGCCAGCAGCTTATCATCCGGAGAGGATAATTCACCCCTCCACTTT
14,.,TRBV5-6,.,TRBJ1-2,CASSTGTLNYGYTF,TGTGCCAGCAGCACCGGGACACTTAACTATGGCTACACCTTC
13,.,TRBV9,.,TRBJ1-5,CASSVGSNQPQHF,TGTGCCAGCAGCGTAGGCAGCAATCAGCCCCAGCATTTT
16,.,TRBV27,.,TRBJ1-5,CASSPQGQTLNQPQHF,TGTGCCAGCAGTCCCCAAGGACAGACCCTCAATCAGCCCCAGCATTTT
12,.,TRBV28,.,TRBJ1-3,CASRQLRNTIYF,TGTGCCAGCAGGCAACTTCGAAACACCATATATTTT
13,TRBD1,TRBV9,.,TRBJ1-2,CASSSGTGNGYTF,TGTGCCAGCAGCTCAGGGACAGGGAATGGCTACACCTTC
15,TRBD1,TRBV19,.,TRBJ1-5,CASSVGQGNGQPQHF,TGTGCCAGTAGTGTGGGACAGGGAAACGGCCAGCCCCAGCATTTT
14,TRBD1,TRBV18,.,TRBJ2-7,CASSPRDRDGEQYF,TGTGCCAGCTCCCCAAGGGACAGGGACGGCGAGCAGTACTTC
12,.,TRBV5-1,.,TRBJ2-1,CASSSYANEQFF,TGCGCCAGCAGCTCCTACGCAAATGAGCAGTTCTTC
15,.,TRBV5-5,.,TRBJ1-3,CASSRGDLHGNTIYF,TGTGCCAGCAGCCGAGGGGACTTACATGGAAACACCATATATTTT
15,.,TRBV9,.,TRBJ1-2,CASSGTPGAGYGYTF,TGTGCCAGCAGCGGGACCCCGGGGGCTGGCTATGGCTACACCTTC
15,.,TRBV7-8,.,TRBJ1-4,CASSLGAGDMRKLFF,TGTGCCAGCAGCTTAGGGGCGGGGGACATGCGAAAACTGTTTTTT
14,TRBD2,TRBV6-2/TRBV6-3,.,TRBJ2-7,CASSYSGTSLEQYF,TGTGCCAGCAGTTACAGCGGGACCTCTCTCGAGCAGTACTTC
13,TRBD2,TRBV7-8,.,TRBJ2-7,CASSLAGEREQYF,TGTGCCAGCAGTCTAGCGGGGGAGAGGGAGCAGTACTTC
12,.,TRBV9,.,TRBJ1-2,CASSPAKGGYTF,TGTGCCAGCAGCCCCGCTAAGGGCGGCTACACCTTC
17,.,TRBV7-2,.,TRBJ2-2,CASSLDRLTGNTGELFF,TGTGCCAGCAGCTTAGACCGACTAACGGGGAACACCGGGGAGCTGTTTTTT
14,.,TRBV10-3,.,TRBJ2-3,CAISGGGRTDTQYF,TGTGCCATCAGCGGAGGGGGTAGGACAGATACGCAGTATTTT
15,.,TRBV4-3,once,TRBJ1-6,CASSQDEYGNSPLHF,TGCGCCAGCAGCCAAGATGAGTATGGAAATTCACCCCTCCACTTT
15,TRBD1,TRBV6-5,.,TRBJ1-5,CASSLIRGPRQPQHF,TGTGCCAGCAGTCTTATAAGGGGGCCGAGGCAGCCCCAGCATTTT
12,.,TRBV14,once,TRBJ1-2,CASSPSVYGYTF,TGTGCCAGCAGCCCCTCGGTCTATGGCTACACCTTC
14,TRBD2,TRBV5-1,.,TRBJ2-7,CASSRREGPYEQYF,TGCGCCAGCAGCAGGCGGGAGGGGCCCTACGAGCAGTACTTC
16,TRBD2,TRBV5-6,.,TRBJ2-7,CASRPTGSGGSYEQYF,TGTGCCAGCAGGCCTACGGGCAGCGGGGGGTCCTACGAGCAGTACTTC